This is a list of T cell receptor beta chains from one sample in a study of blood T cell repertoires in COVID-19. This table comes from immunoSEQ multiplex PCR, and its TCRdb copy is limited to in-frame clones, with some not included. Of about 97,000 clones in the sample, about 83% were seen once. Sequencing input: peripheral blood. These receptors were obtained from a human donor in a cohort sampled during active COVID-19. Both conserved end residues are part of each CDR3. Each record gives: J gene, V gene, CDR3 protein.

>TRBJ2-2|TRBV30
CAWSVRRSGTGELFF
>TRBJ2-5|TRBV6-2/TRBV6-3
CASSKLAGDSYQETQYF
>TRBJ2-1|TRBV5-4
CASSLSSSYNEQFF
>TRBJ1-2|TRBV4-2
CASSQERQGPYGYTF
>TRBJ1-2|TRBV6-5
CASSWNEQGFYGYTF
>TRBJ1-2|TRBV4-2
CASRGTGSGGYTF
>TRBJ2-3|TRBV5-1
CASSATGGRGDTQYF
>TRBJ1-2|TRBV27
CASSGTGFLLPNYGYTF
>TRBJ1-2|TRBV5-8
CASTRWVDYGYTF
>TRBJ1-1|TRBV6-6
CASSYEESGTEAFF
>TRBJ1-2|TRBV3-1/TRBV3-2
CASSQVLGWGDYGYTF
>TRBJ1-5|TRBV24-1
CATSGKQGNDQPQHF
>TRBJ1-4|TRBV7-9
CASSAGAGGEKLFF
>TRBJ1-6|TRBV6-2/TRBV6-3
CASSYLTGYNSPLHF
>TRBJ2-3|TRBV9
CASSGNLGRDTQYF
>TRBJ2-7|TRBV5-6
CASSLGQGFYEQYF
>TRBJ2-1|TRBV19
CASSIQGIGYNEQFF
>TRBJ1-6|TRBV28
CASSLTGSSYNSPLHF
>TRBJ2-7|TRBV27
CASSGGTGATYEQYF
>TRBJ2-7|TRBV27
CASSWRDSYEQYF
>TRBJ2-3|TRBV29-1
CSVDSADTQYF
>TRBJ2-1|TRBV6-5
CASSYSGGHNEQFF